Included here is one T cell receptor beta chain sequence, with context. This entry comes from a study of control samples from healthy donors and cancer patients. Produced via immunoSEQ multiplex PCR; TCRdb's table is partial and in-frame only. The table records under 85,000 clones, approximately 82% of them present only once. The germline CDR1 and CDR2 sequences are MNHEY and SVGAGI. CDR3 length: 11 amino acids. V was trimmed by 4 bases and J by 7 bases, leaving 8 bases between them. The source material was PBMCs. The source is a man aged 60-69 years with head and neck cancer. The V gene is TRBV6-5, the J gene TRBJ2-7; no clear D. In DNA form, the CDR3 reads TGTGCCAGCAGTTTCCTCGGGGAGCAGTACTTC. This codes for CASSFLGEQYF.